This T cell receptor (beta chain) was retrieved from a study of CD8 T cells in Susac syndrome. On the study more broadly: When blood was collected, patients with Susac syndrome were therapy-naive, were taking corticosteroids, or were receiving intravenous immunoglobulin alone.

Random hexamers were used to reverse transcribe an amount of about 0.45 to 1 ug RNA. The authors amplified TCR beta CDR3 across 54 Vbeta and 13 Jbeta using immunoSEQ multiplex PCR. TCRdb re-derived calls from the immunoSEQ multiplex PCR reads in MiXCR, one entry per CDR3 protein. The sample consists of approximately 79,000 distinct CDR3 sequences, 85% to 95% of them appearing once. CD8+ and CD4+ T cells from blood underwent TCR beta sequencing. The authors negatively isolated CD8+ and CD4+ T cells and FACS-enriched TEMRA cells. CDR3 length: 15 residues. The J segment lost 4 bases and the V segment lost 0 bases, leaving 3 bases of the junction unmatched. Germline V CDR1 and CDR2: MNHNY, SVGAGI (reference sequence).

The specimen sequenced was CD8+ T cells from PBMCs. The genes are TRBV6-6 and TRBJ1-1, with 9 bases fitting TRBD1. The clonotype comes from a human donor with Susac syndrome. CDR3 region: CASSYSPTGGTEAFF. In DNA, the CDR3 is TGTGCCAGCAGTTACTCACCGACAGGGGGCACTGAAGCTTTCTTT.